This TCR beta chain was captured by sequencing in a study of monozygotic twins with inflammatory bowel disease. Germline V gene sequence: CDR1 KGHSH, CDR2 LQKENI. This CDR3 spans 13 amino acids. Study-level findings and limits: Different T cell subtypes could not be distinguished. Background noise in patient repertoires may stem from differing immunosuppressive treatments.

A note on this clonotype: The antigen remains undetermined.

With approximately 16 and 10 cycles respectively, two nested PCRs were carried out on TCRalpha and TCRbeta cDNA. With the 5' RACE reads reprocessed, TCRdb shows one record per CDR3 protein and no DNA. In total, the table holds more than 350,000 distinct CDR3 sequences. The sequence came from a human donor with ulcerative colitis or Crohn's disease, or a healthy co-twin of an affected twin (not recorded which). Sequenced: blood. The chain carries TRBV18 and TRBJ2-3. The CDR3 protein is CASSPPYNQAQYF.